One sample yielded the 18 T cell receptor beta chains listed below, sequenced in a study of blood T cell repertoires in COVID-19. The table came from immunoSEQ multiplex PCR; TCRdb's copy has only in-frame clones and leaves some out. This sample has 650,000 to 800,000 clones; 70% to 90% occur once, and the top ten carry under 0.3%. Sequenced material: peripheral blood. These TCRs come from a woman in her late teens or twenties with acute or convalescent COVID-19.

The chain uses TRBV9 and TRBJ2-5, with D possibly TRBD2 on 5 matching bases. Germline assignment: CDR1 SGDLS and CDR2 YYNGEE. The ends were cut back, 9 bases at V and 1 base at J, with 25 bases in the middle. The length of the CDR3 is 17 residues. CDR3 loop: CAKQRRAVPLTQETQYF. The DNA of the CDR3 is TGTGCCAAGCAGCGTAGAGCGGTGCCTTTAACCCAAGAGACCCAGTACTTC.

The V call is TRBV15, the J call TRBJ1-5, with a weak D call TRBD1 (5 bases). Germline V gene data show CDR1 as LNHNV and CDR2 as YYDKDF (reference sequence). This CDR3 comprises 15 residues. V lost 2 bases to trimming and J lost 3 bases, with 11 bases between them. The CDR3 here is CATSRQGGNNQPQHF. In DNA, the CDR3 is TGTGCCACCAGCAGACAGGGCGGGAACAATCAGCCCCAGCATTTT.

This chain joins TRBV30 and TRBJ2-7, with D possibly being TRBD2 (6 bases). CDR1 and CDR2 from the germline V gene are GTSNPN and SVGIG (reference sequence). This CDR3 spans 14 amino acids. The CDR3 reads CAGTKGTSLREQYF. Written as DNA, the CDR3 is TGTGCAGGGACCAAGGGGACTTCGTTGAGGGAGCAGTACTTC.

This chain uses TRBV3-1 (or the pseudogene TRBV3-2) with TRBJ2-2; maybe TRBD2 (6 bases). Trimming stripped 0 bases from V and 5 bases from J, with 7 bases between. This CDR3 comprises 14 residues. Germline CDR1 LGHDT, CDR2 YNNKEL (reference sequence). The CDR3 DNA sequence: TGTGCCAGCAGCCAAGATCGGGGGACCGGGGAGCTGTTTTTT. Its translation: CASSQDRGTGELFF.

CDR3 protein: CASSRQPSSGNTIYF. Written as DNA, the CDR3 is TGTGCCAGCAGTCGACAACCCTCCTCTGGAAACACCATATATTTT. The chain employs TRBV6-2 or TRBV6-3 and TRBJ1-3; D uncertain. Trimming stripped 5 bases from V and 0 bases from J, with 11 bases between. The CDR3 totals 15 residues. Germline V gene sequence: CDR1 MNHEY, CDR2 SVGEGT.

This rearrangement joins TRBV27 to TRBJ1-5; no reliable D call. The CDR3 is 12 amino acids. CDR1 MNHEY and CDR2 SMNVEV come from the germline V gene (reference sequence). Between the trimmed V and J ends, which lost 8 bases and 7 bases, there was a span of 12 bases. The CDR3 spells CASGPEGQPQHF. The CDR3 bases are TGTGCCAGCGGCCCAGAGGGACAGCCCCAGCATTTT.

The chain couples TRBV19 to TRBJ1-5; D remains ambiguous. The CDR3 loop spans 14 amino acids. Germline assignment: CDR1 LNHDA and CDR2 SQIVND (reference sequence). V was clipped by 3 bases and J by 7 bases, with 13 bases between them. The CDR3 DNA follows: TGTGCCAGTAGTATCGGGGAGGGCGGGCAGCCCCAGCATTTT. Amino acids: CASSIGEGGQPQHF.

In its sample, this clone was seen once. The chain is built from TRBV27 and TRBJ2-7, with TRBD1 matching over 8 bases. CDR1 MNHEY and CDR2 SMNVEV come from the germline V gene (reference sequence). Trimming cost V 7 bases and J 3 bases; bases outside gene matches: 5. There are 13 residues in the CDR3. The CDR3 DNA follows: TGTGCCAGCAAACGACAGGGGATCTACGAGCAGTACTTC. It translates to CASKRQGIYEQYF.

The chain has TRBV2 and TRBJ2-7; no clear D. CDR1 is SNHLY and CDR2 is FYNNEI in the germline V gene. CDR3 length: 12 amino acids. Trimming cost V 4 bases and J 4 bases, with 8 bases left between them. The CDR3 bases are TGTGCCAGCAGTGTGCAGATGTACGAGCAGTACTTC. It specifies CASSVQMYEQYF.

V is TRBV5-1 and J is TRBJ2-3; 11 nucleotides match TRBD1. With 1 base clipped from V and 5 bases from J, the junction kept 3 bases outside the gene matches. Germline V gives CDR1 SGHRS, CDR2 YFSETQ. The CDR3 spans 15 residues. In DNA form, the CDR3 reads TGCGCCAGCAGCTTGCGGACAGGGGGCATAGATACGCAGTATTTT. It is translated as CASSLRTGGIDTQYF.

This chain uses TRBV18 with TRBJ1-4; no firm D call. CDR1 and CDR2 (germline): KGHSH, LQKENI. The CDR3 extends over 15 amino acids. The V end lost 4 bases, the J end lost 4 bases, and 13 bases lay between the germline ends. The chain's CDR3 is CASSRVGGRNEKLFF. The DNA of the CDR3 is TGTGCCAGCTCACGCGTCGGTGGGCGTAATGAAAAACTGTTTTTT. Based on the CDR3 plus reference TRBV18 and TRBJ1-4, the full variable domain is NAGVMQNPRHLVRRRGQEARLRCSPMKGHSHVYWYRQLPEEGLKFMVYLQKENIIDESGMPKERFSAEFPKEGPSILRIQQVVRGDSAAYFCASSRVGGRNEKLFFGSGTQLSVL.

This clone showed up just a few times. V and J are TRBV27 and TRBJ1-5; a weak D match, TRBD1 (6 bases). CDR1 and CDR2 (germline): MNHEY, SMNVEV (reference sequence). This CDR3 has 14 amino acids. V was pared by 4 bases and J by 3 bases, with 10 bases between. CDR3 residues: CASSSTGYNQPQHF. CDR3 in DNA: TGTGCCAGCAGTTCCACAGGGTACAATCAGCCCCAGCATTTT.

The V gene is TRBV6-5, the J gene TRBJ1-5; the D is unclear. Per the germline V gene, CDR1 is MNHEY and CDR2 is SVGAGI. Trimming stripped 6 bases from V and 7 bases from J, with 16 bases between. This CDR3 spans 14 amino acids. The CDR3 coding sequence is TGTGCCAGCAGACCCGGACTCGCAAACCAGCCCCAGCATTTT. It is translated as CASRPGLANQPQHF.

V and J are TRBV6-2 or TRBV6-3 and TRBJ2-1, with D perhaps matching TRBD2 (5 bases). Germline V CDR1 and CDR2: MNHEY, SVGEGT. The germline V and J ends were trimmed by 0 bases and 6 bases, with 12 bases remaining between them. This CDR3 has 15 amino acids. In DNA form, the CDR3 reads TGTGCCAGCAGTTACTCGCCTGGACTTGGCAATGAGCAGTTCTTC. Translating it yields CASSYSPGLGNEQFF.

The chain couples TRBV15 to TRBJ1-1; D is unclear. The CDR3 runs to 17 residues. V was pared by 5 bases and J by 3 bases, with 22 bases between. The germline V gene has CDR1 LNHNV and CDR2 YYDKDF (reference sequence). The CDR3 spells CATSETIAVVVDTEAFF. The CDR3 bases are TGTGCCACCAGCGAAACCATCGCGGTGGTCGTCGACACTGAAGCTTTCTTT.

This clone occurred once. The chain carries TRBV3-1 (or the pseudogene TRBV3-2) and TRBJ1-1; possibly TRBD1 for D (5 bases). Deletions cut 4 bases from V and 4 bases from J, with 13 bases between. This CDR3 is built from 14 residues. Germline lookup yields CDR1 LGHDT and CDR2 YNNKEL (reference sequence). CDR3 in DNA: TGTGCCAGCAGCCCCAGGGTTCTGGGCACTGAAGCTTTCTTT. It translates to CASSPRVLGTEAFF.

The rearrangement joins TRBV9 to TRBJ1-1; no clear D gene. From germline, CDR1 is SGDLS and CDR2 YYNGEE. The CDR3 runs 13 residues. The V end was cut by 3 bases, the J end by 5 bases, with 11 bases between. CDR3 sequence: CASSAVTPTEAFF. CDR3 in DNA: TGTGCCAGCAGCGCCGTGACACCTACTGAAGCTTTCTTT.

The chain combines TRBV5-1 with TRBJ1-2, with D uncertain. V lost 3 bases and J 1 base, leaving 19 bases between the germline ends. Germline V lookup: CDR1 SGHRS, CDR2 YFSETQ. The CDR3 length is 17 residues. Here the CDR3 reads CASSYPDLASGNYGYTF. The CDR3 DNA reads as TGCGCCAGCAGCTACCCGGACTTGGCGTCGGGTAACTATGGCTACACCTTC.